This record concerns one T cell receptor beta chain sequence. The antigen remains unidentified. Trimming at V came to 4 bases and at J to 11 bases, leaving 11 bases not matched to a gene. This CDR3 has 14 residues. CDR1 SGHTA and CDR2 FQGNSA come from the germline V gene. This entry comes from a study of OX40 agonist ivuxolimab in advanced cancers. The wider study: Among those treated, three patients had partial responses, one with hepatocellular carcinoma and two with cutaneous melanoma.

Study-level results: Dose levels from 0.1 to 3.0 mg/kg saw CD4+ and CD8+ blood T cells expand clonally by week 6. Among the nonresponders, some also had low normalized T-cell clonal expansion.

Repertoires were generated with immunoSEQ multiplex PCR, while TCRdb's copy carries only in-frame clones and drops some. The profile shows about 60,000 clones, around 83% of them singletons. The sequencing used CD4+ or CD8+ T cells sorted from blood, collected in a trial of the OX40 agonist ivuxolimab. The rearrangement links TRBV7-2 to TRBJ1-1; 9 bases match TRBD1. The sequence was obtained from an adult with an advanced solid tumor such as melanoma, head and neck, liver or kidney cancer. The CDR3 here is CASSSPGTGMGAFF. The DNA for the CDR3 is TGTGCCAGCAGCTCCCCCGGGACAGGGATGGGGGCTTTCTTT.